The 31 T cell receptor beta chains below all came from one sample that was sequenced in a study of shared clonotypes between healthy human individuals. Profiled with immunoSEQ multiplex PCR; TCRdb holds only in-frame clones, not every one. Of 2 million to 2.5 million clones in the sample, under 97% were seen once. The sample consisted of naive CD4+ T cells sorted from blood. Subset specified: CD45RA+ positively selected. Source of these receptors: a man between 18 and 29 years old in good health.

The gene calls are TRBV27 and TRBJ1-6; D ambiguous. The CDR3 has 12 amino acids. Per germline, CDR1 MNHEY and CDR2 SMNVEV (reference sequence). V was pared by 7 bases and J by 9 bases, with 10 bases between. CDR3 protein: CASTRGGSPLHF. CDR3 sequence (DNA): TGTGCCAGCACCAGAGGCGGTTCACCCCTCCACTTT.

This chain uses TRBV28 with TRBJ2-1; 13 bases map to TRBD2. CDR3 size: 16 residues. The germline V gene encodes CDR1 MDHEN and CDR2 SYDVKM. The ends lost 2 bases at V and 6 bases at J; junction bases unmatched: 4. The CDR3 loop reads CASSLTSGGVTNEQFF. CDR3 bases: TGTGCCAGCAGTTTAACTAGCGGGGGGGTGACCAATGAGCAGTTCTTC.

The chain has TRBV5-1 and TRBJ1-1, with D perhaps TRBD1 (6 bases). Trimming removed 3 bases at V and 4 bases at J, with 22 bases between. Germline loops: CDR1 SGHRS, CDR2 YFSETQ. This CDR3 contains 17 residues. CDR3 sequence reads: CASSSIEQGGASTEAFF. The CDR3 DNA reads TGCGCCAGCAGCTCGATAGAACAGGGTGGTGCTAGCACTGAAGCTTTCTTT.

In this sample, this clone turned up once. The chain recombines TRBV11-3 with TRBJ2-3; TRBD2 aligns across 9 bases. The CDR3 covers 14 residues. Trimming removed 7 bases from V and 4 bases from J; junction bases left unmatched: 6. Germline V gene lookup returns CDR1 SGHNT and CDR2 YENEEA. This CDR3 reads CASKSGGSADTQYF. The CDR3 DNA reads as TGTGCCAGCAAGAGCGGGGGGTCGGCAGATACGCAGTATTTT.

The CDR3 coding sequence is TGTGCCATCAGGGGGACAGGAGAAGCTTTCTTT. It specifies CAIRGTGEAFF. The chain combines TRBV10-3 with TRBJ1-1; TRBD1 matches 8 bases. Trimming cost V 6 bases and J 8 bases; bases outside gene matches: 2. Germline lookup yields CDR1 ENHRY and CDR2 SYGVKD. The CDR3 spans 11 residues.

This chain links TRBV9 with TRBJ2-2; a weak D match, TRBD1 (6 bases). Trimming removed 0 bases at V and 8 bases at J, with 14 bases between. CDR3 length: 15 amino acids. In germline, CDR1 is SGDLS, CDR2 YYNGEE. DNA of the CDR3: TGTGCCAGCAGCGTAGTCCCAGGGGCGAGGGGGGAGCTGTTTTTT. Translating it yields CASSVVPGARGELFF.

This rearrangement joins TRBV7-9 to TRBJ1-1; D gene unclear. There are 14 residues in the CDR3. V gave up 3 bases and J gave up 0 bases, with 8 bases separating them. Looked up from germline, CDR1 is SEHNR and CDR2 is FQNEAQ (reference sequence). CDR3 sequence: CASSLGFLNTEAFF. The CDR3 DNA sequence: TGTGCCAGCAGCTTGGGGTTCTTGAACACTGAAGCTTTCTTT. Full variable domain (outside the CDR3, taken from reference TRBV7-9 and TRBJ1-1): DTGVSQNPRHKITKRGQNVTFRCDPISEHNRLYWYRQTLGQGPEFLTYFQNEAQLEKSRLLSDRFSAERPKGSFSTLEIQRTEQGDSAMYLCASSLGFLNTEAFFGQGTRLTVV.

The rearrangement links TRBV6-6 to TRBJ1-1; D is ambiguous. Germline CDR1 is MNHNY and CDR2 is SVGAGI (reference sequence). With 6 bases removed from V and 1 base from J, the gap between germline ends came to 9 bases. This CDR3 comprises 13 residues. The CDR3 bases are TGTGCCAGCAGCCACAAGGGGAACACTGAAGCTTTCTTT. Its protein is CASSHKGNTEAFF.

The sample holds one count of this clone. The CDR3 sequence: CASMSGPYSYEQYF. Written as DNA, the CDR3 is TGTGCCAGCATGAGCGGGCCTTACTCCTACGAGCAGTACTTC. The V and J genes are TRBV28 and TRBJ2-7, with D perhaps matching TRBD2 (6 bases). Germline-derived CDR1 and CDR2 are MDHEN and SYDVKM. This CDR3 region has 14 residues. Trimming shortened V by 7 bases and J by 0 bases, and 13 bases separated the two germline ends.

On this clone itself: Other DNA sequences in this specimen translate into the identical CDR3. This chain connects TRBV6-5 to TRBJ2-1, with TRBD2 matching over 13 bases. V lost 6 bases and J lost 6; bases outside the gene matches: 5. This CDR3 comprises 15 residues. Germline loops: CDR1 MNHEY, CDR2 SVGAGI. CDR3 amino acids: CASSRTSGRGNEQFF. The CDR3 region has the DNA TGTGCCAGCAGCCGAACTAGCGGGAGGGGCAATGAGCAGTTCTTC.

CDR3 sequence reads: CASRRAADGEQYF. DNA of the CDR3: TGTGCCAGCAGACGCGCGGCGGACGGCGAGCAGTACTTC. V usage is TRBV6-5 and J usage is TRBJ2-7; no reliable D call. This CDR3 is 13 amino acids long. V lost 6 bases, J lost 6 bases, and 15 bases lay in between. CDR1 is MNHEY, CDR2 SVGAGI, per germline.

This sequence joins TRBV6-8 and TRBJ2-3; D may be TRBD1 (5 bases). V was trimmed by 0 bases and J by 2 bases, leaving 9 bases between them. The germline gives CDR1 MNHGY, CDR2 SAAAGT. CDR3 size: 15 residues. The chain's CDR3 is CASSYSSRATDTQYF. As DNA, the CDR3 is TGTGCCAGCAGTTACTCGAGCAGGGCCACAGATACGCAGTATTTT.

This chain links TRBV30 with TRBJ2-5; TRBD2 matches 11 bases. Germline V gene data show CDR1 as GTSNPN and CDR2 as SVGIG (reference sequence). V lost 4 bases and J lost 5; bases outside the gene matches: 12. The length of the CDR3 is 16 residues. Written as DNA, the CDR3 is TGTGCCTGGACCCGGACTAGCGGGTTGATTCGGGAGACCCAGTACTTC. Its translation: CAWTRTSGLIRETQYF.

This chain joins TRBV6-1 and TRBJ2-3; 8 nucleotides agree with TRBD2. The CDR3 is 16 residues long. Germline lookup yields CDR1 MNHNS and CDR2 SASEGT. The junction had 9 bases not matched to a gene; V was cut back by 2 bases and J by 5 bases. CDR3 protein: CASSEMRAGGLDTQYF. The CDR3 region has the DNA TGTGCCAGCAGTGAAATGCGGGCGGGGGGCCTAGATACGCAGTATTTT.

This chain uses TRBV30 with TRBJ2-5; weak D call: TRBD2 (6 bases). This CDR3 contains 13 residues. Germline V gene lookup returns CDR1 GTSNPN and CDR2 SVGIG (reference sequence). V was cut by 5 bases and J by 5 bases, with 15 bases left in between. Here the CDR3 reads CAWSGGVGETQYF. The CDR3 nucleotides are TGTGCCTGGTCAGGCGGGGTCGGGGAGACCCAGTACTTC.

The chain links TRBV4-1 to TRBJ2-1, with D uncertain. The CDR3 contains 14 residues. Per germline, CDR1 MGHRA and CDR2 YSYEKL. The V end was cut by 2 bases, the J end by 7 bases, with 12 bases between. In DNA form, the CDR3 reads TGCGCCAGCAGCCAACCGACCGTAATGAATGAGCAGTTCTTC. Residues: CASSQPTVMNEQFF.

The chain carries TRBV10-3 and TRBJ1-3; 9 nucleotides line up with TRBD1. From germline, CDR1 is ENHRY and CDR2 SYGVKD. CDR3 size: 15 residues. After removal of 3 bases from V and 3 bases from J, the junction contained 3 bases not matched to a gene. CDR3 bases: TGTGCCATCAGTGATATGACAGGGGGTGGAAACACCATATATTTT. Translated: CAISDMTGGGNTIYF.

This chain connects TRBV5-1 to TRBJ2-3, with 10 bases fitting TRBD2. This CDR3 region has 17 residues. Germline trimming cut 0 bases from V and 5 bases from J; bases unmatched to any gene: 9. Germline V CDR1 and CDR2: SGHRS, YFSETQ. In nucleotides, the CDR3 is TGCGCCAGCAGCTTGGGGGCCGCTAGCGGGGGCCAAGATACGCAGTATTTT. It translates to CASSLGAASGGQDTQYF.

This rearrangement joins TRBV2 to TRBJ1-4, with a possible D match to TRBD1 (5 bases). The V and J ends lost 5 bases and 7 bases respectively, with 17 bases between them. The germline CDR1 and CDR2 sequences are SNHLY and FYNNEI. The CDR3 sequence is 15 residues long. CDR3 residues: CASSLTTGGGEKLFF. The CDR3 DNA is TGTGCCAGCAGTCTTACTACGGGGGGAGGTGAAAAACTGTTTTTT.

CDR3 loop: CASSLGYGYEQYF. Written as DNA, the CDR3 is TGTGCCAGCAGCTTAGGGTACGGGTACGAGCAGTACTTC. The V and J genes are TRBV7-6 and TRBJ2-7; D is ambiguous. Germline V gives CDR1 SGHVS, CDR2 FNYEAQ. CDR3 size: 13 residues. Between the trimmed V and J ends, which lost 1 base and 4 bases, there was a span of 8 bases.

This chain joins TRBV5-1 and TRBJ2-2; D ambiguous. The CDR3 spans 14 residues. Germline loops: CDR1 SGHRS, CDR2 YFSETQ. V was clipped by 0 bases and J by 4 bases, with 7 bases between them. The CDR3 reads CASSLEVGTGELFF. The CDR3 region has the DNA TGCGCCAGCAGCTTGGAAGTGGGCACCGGGGAGCTGTTTTTT.

Here the CDR3 reads CASSQDALNYGYTF. The CDR3 coding sequence is TGCGCCAGCAGCCAAGATGCGCTTAACTATGGCTACACCTTC. The rearrangement joins TRBV4-3 to TRBJ1-2; no definite D call. The CDR3 is 14 amino acids. V was cut by 0 bases and J by 1 base, with 6 bases left in between. Germline values: CDR1 LGHNA, CDR2 YSLEER.

This clone was observed a handful of times. The chain recombines TRBV5-1 with TRBJ1-6, with 10 bases that match TRBD1. This CDR3 comprises 17 residues. Germline assignment: CDR1 SGHRS and CDR2 YFSETQ. J was trimmed by 8 bases and V by 4 bases; bases with no gene match: 12. The CDR3 DNA sequence: TGCGCCAGCAGCCCAGGAGTGGACAGGGGGTCCTATTCACCCCTCCACTTT. Its translation is CASSPGVDRGSYSPLHF.

This chain uses TRBV30 with TRBJ1-2; TRBD1 aligns across 10 bases. Germline loops: CDR1 GTSNPN, CDR2 SVGIG (reference sequence). This CDR3 is built from 15 residues. J gave up 3 bases and V 8 bases, and 12 bases lay outside the gene matches. The CDR3 is CARTGQGDNYYGYTF. DNA for the CDR3: TGTGCCCGAACCGGACAGGGGGATAATTACTATGGCTACACCTTC.

The rearrangement joins TRBV11-2 to TRBJ2-7; 7 bases agree with TRBD2. Trimming at V came to 4 bases and at J to 2 bases, leaving 11 bases not matched to a gene. The CDR3 runs to 16 residues. Germline V CDR1 and CDR2: SGHAT, FQNNGV. The CDR3 spells CASSSVLGGITYEQYF. As DNA, the CDR3 is TGTGCCAGCAGCTCCGTCCTGGGGGGGATAACCTACGAGCAGTACTTC.

The V gene is TRBV29-1, the J gene TRBJ2-1; D uncertain. CDR1 SQVTM and CDR2 ANQGSEA come from the germline V gene. Trimming removed 4 bases at V and 0 bases at J, with 10 bases between. The CDR3 runs to 14 residues. Here the CDR3 reads CSVVVRSSYNEQFF. CDR3 nucleotide sequence: TGCAGCGTTGTTGTCCGGAGCTCCTACAATGAGCAGTTCTTC.

The V gene is TRBV5-1, the J gene TRBJ2-7, with D unclear. Trimming shortened V by 0 bases and J by 6 bases, and 16 bases separated the two germline ends. The germline gives CDR1 SGHRS, CDR2 YFSETQ. The CDR3 is 15 residues long. The DNA of the CDR3 is TGCGCCAGCAGCTTGGCCAGGCCCCGGAGTCTCGAGCAGTACTTC. Its protein product is CASSLARPRSLEQYF.

The chain links TRBV30 to TRBJ2-7, with a possible D match to TRBD2 (5 bases). Germline CDR1 GTSNPN, CDR2 SVGIG (reference sequence). Trimming left V 2 bases short and J 6 bases short, with 20 bases between. The CDR3 extends over 15 amino acids. The CDR3 coding sequence is TGTGCCTGGAGTCCCCTCGAGCTAGCTAGTCCCGAGCAGTACTTC. This encodes CAWSPLELASPEQYF.

Concerning this clone itself: The sample carries other DNA sequences with the same CDR3. The chain uses TRBV11-3 and TRBJ2-2, with TRBD1 as a possible D gene (6 bases). V shed 1 base and J shed 4 bases, with 10 bases lying between them. The CDR3 is made up of 15 amino acids. CDR1 is SGHNT, CDR2 YENEEA, per germline. The CDR3 protein is CASSLVAGVTGELFF. The CDR3 nucleotides are TGTGCCAGCAGCTTAGTGGCAGGGGTCACCGGGGAGCTGTTTTTT. Drawing the rest from reference TRBV11-3 and TRBJ2-2, the complete variable domain is EAGVVQSPRYKIIEKKQPVAFWCNPISGHNTLYWYLQNLGQGPELLIRYENEEAVDDSQLPKDRFSAERLKGVDSTLKIQPAELGDSAVYLCASSLVAGVTGELFFGEGSRLTVL.

The chain links TRBV6-1 to TRBJ1-4; 9 positions match TRBD1. Germline V gene lookup returns CDR1 MNHNS and CDR2 SASEGT. The CDR3 totals 14 residues. V was pared by 3 bases and J by 8 bases, with 4 bases of the junction left unmatched. The DNA for the CDR3 is TGTGCCAGCAGTGACGGGACAGGGAGGGAAAAACTGTTTTTT. This encodes CASSDGTGREKLFF.

The chain combines TRBV11-1 with TRBJ1-3; D gene ambiguous. Germline loops: CDR1 SGHAT, CDR2 FQDESV (reference sequence). With 3 bases removed from V and 2 bases from J, the gap between germline ends came to 14 bases. The CDR3 runs to 16 residues. The CDR3 here is CASSFYPKTTGNTIYF. The CDR3 coding sequence is TGTGCCAGCAGCTTTTATCCGAAAACTACTGGAAACACCATATATTTT.